The 22 T cell receptor beta chains below come from one sample, sequenced in a study of CD8 T cells in ankylosing spondylitis. Using its own MiXCR run on the 5' RACE reads, TCRdb lists one record per CDR3 protein. Seen here are under 300,000 distinct CDR3 sequences, around 7.8% observed once, and the top ten hold 6.8%. The sample taken for sequencing was blood, either unsorted or a sorted T cell fraction (not recorded which). The source of these receptors is a male donor with ankylosing spondylitis or in good health (not recorded which).

This clonotype has ten or more counts. The chain couples TRBV7-2 to TRBJ1-6; TRBD1 matches 7 bases. Unmatched junction bases numbered 7, after V lost 7 bases and J lost 7 bases. The CDR3 spans 14 residues. Looked up from germline, CDR1 is SGHTA and CDR2 is FQGNSA. The CDR3 coding sequence is TGTGCCAGCACGAACAGACAGGGAAATTCACCCCTCCACTTT. This encodes CASTNRQGNSPLHF.

The genes are TRBV29-1 and TRBJ2-3; D call uncertain. Germline V gives CDR1 SQVTM, CDR2 ANQGSEA. The CDR3 is made up of 10 amino acids. Trimming removed 4 bases at V and 7 bases at J, with 6 bases between. CDR3 region: CSVVRYTQYF. The DNA of the CDR3 is TGCAGCGTTGTGCGGTATACGCAGTATTTT.

At least ten counts were recorded for this clonotype. The rearrangement joins TRBV7-9 to TRBJ2-1; 8 positions match TRBD1. The germline gives CDR1 SEHNR, CDR2 FQNEAQ (reference sequence). This CDR3 comprises 13 residues. The junction had 6 bases not matched to a gene; V was cut back by 4 bases and J by 10 bases. In nucleotides, the CDR3 is TGTGCCAGCAGCTCTCCAGGGGGCTCGGAGCAGTTCTTC. It translates to CASSSPGGSEQFF.

This clonotype was counted ten times or more. The chain uses TRBV2 and TRBJ2-3, with D maybe TRBD1 (6 bases). The CDR3 spans 16 residues. Per germline, CDR1 SNHLY and CDR2 FYNNEI. V gave up 1 base and J gave up 0 bases, with 11 bases separating them. CDR3 amino acids: CASSEGQGSSTDTQYF. The CDR3 DNA sequence: TGTGCCAGCAGTGAAGGTCAGGGGTCTAGCACAGATACGCAGTATTTT.

The chain joins TRBV7-9 to TRBJ2-3; perhaps TRBD2 as D (6 bases). The germline V gene encodes CDR1 SEHNR and CDR2 FQNEAQ (reference sequence). V shed 5 bases and J shed 11 bases, with 11 bases lying between them. There are 11 residues in the CDR3. CDR3 coding DNA: TGTGCCAGCAGCCTCCCGGGACTGCAGTATTTT. This encodes CASSLPGLQYF.

This clonotype appeared many times. The chain has TRBV7-9 and TRBJ2-1, with 7 positions matching TRBD2. V gave up 5 bases and J gave up 4 bases; unmatched junction bases: 8. From germline, CDR1 is SEHNR and CDR2 FQNEAQ (reference sequence). CDR3 length: 15 amino acids. The CDR3 region is CASSLGPAGYNEQFF. The DNA of the CDR3 is TGTGCCAGCAGCCTGGGACCAGCGGGATACAATGAGCAGTTCTTC.

This clonotype was recorded at least ten times. The gene calls are TRBV20-1 and TRBJ2-3; 9 bases are a match to TRBD2. Germline V gene data show CDR1 as DFQATT and CDR2 as SNEGSKA (reference sequence). This CDR3 has 17 amino acids. Losses at the gene ends were 2 bases for V and 4 bases for J; bases not matched to a gene: 13. The DNA for the CDR3 is TGCAGTGCTAGACCACTTCTTGGCGGGAGGGTTGCAGATACGCAGTATTTT. This gives the protein CSARPLLGGRVADTQYF.

This clonotype came up many times. The J gene is TRBJ2-1, the V gene TRBV7-2; 15 bases map to TRBD2. This CDR3 has 18 amino acids. The junction had 6 bases not matched to a gene; V was cut back by 3 bases and J by 3 bases. From germline, CDR1 is SGHTA and CDR2 FQGNSA. In nucleotides, the CDR3 is TGTGCCAGCAGCTTGCGGACTAGCGGGGGGGCTGTCTACAATGAGCAGTTCTTC. Translation gives CASSLRTSGGAVYNEQFF. The variable domain in full, with the rest retrieved from reference TRBV7-2 and TRBJ2-1, is GAGVSQSPSNKVTEKGKDVELRCDPISGHTALYWYRQSLGQGLEFLIYFQGNSAPDKSGLPSDRFSAERTGGSVSTLTIQRTQQEDSAVYLCASSLRTSGGAVYNEQFFGPGTRLTVL.

This clonotype was detected many times. This rearrangement joins TRBV9 to TRBJ1-2; possible D gene TRBD1, 6 bases. V was cut by 7 bases and J by 0 bases, with 10 bases left in between. Germline CDR1 is SGDLS and CDR2 is YYNGEE. The CDR3 has 13 residues. CDR3 amino acids: CASGDTSNYGYTF. The CDR3 DNA reads TGTGCCAGCGGGGACACCTCTAACTATGGCTACACCTTC.

The sample holds many counts of this clonotype. The chain has TRBV20-1 and TRBJ2-3, with TRBD2 identical over 13 bases. The ends lost 3 bases at V and 0 bases at J; junction bases unmatched: 3. Germline V gives CDR1 DFQATT, CDR2 SNEGSKA (reference sequence). This CDR3 contains 16 residues. The CDR3 sequence: CSASGTSGASTDTQYF. CDR3 DNA sequence: TGCAGTGCTAGCGGGACTAGCGGGGCTAGCACAGATACGCAGTATTTT.

This clonotype was observed at least ten times. The chain uses TRBV2 and TRBJ2-2; TRBD1 might be the D (7 bases). Germline CDR1 reads SNHLY; CDR2 reads FYNNEI. V gave up 8 bases and J gave up 2 bases, with 15 bases separating them. This CDR3 has 15 residues. The CDR3 spells CASGGAGGNTGELFF. The CDR3 nucleotides read TGTGCCAGCGGAGGGGCAGGGGGAAACACCGGGGAGCTGTTTTTT.

This clonotype has just a few counts. This chain connects TRBV30 to TRBJ1-1; 7 bases are shared with TRBD1. Trimming took 0 bases from V and 11 from J; bases not matched to a gene: 12. This CDR3 comprises 14 residues. Germline values: CDR1 GTSNPN, CDR2 SVGIG (reference sequence). DNA of the CDR3: TGTGCCTGGAGTGTAACGGGACAGACCTTCCGCGCTTTCTTT. It encodes CAWSVTGQTFRAFF.

This clonotype was counted at least ten times. This rearrangement joins TRBV5-5 to TRBJ2-7; 9 bases agree with TRBD1. J was trimmed by 3 bases and V by 2 bases; bases with no gene match: 6. Germline V gene lookup returns CDR1 SGHKS and CDR2 YYEKEE (reference sequence). The CDR3 consists of 15 residues. As DNA, the CDR3 is TGTGCCAGCAGCTTTGAGGGGACAGGGTTCTACGAGCAGTACTTC. Protein sequence: CASSFEGTGFYEQYF.

This clonotype was seen ten or more times. The chain employs TRBV12-3 or TRBV12-4 and TRBJ2-3; D remains ambiguous. V lost 6 bases and J 9 bases, leaving 13 bases between the germline ends. The CDR3 totals 12 residues. The CDR3 protein is CASRTTVGTQYF. For the CDR3, the DNA is TGTGCCAGCAGGACGACGGTTGGGACGCAGTATTTT.

This clonotype came up many times. The chain links TRBV5-1 to TRBJ1-5, with D possibly TRBD1 on 5 matching bases. V was shortened by 3 bases and J by 4 bases, with 14 bases between the two germline ends. The CDR3 is 15 residues long. The germline V gene encodes CDR1 SGHRS and CDR2 YFSETQ. CDR3 sequence (DNA): TGCGCCAGCAGCTCCCGGGGGGGACCAAATCAGCCCCAGCATTTT. This sequence encodes CASSSRGGPNQPQHF.

This clonotype was seen repeatedly, ten times or more. The chain links TRBV5-5 to TRBJ2-1; 9 nucleotides agree with TRBD1. The CDR3 runs 16 residues. V lost 1 base, J lost 5 bases, and 7 bases stayed unmatched. From germline, CDR1 is SGHKS and CDR2 YYEKEE (reference sequence). As DNA, the CDR3 is TGTGCCAGCAGCTTGAGTACAGGGGGCTTGGACAATGAGCAGTTCTTC. It is translated as CASSLSTGGLDNEQFF.

The sample holds many counts of this clonotype. The rearrangement links TRBV20-1 to TRBJ1-2; tentatively, D is TRBD1 (5 bases). The CDR3 loop spans 16 amino acids. Germline CDR1 DFQATT, CDR2 SNEGSKA (reference sequence). The V end lost 3 bases, the J end lost 2 bases, and 19 bases lay between the germline ends. The CDR3 reads CSARPSRDLVNYGYTF. CDR3 sequence (DNA): TGCAGTGCTAGGCCCAGCAGGGACTTAGTCAACTATGGCTACACCTTC.

A few counts support this clonotype. The gene calls are TRBV7-8 and TRBJ1-5, with D possibly TRBD1 on 5 matching bases. Germline lookup yields CDR1 SGHVS and CDR2 FQNEAQ. The V end was cut by 5 bases, the J end by 5 bases, with 22 bases between. This CDR3 comprises 17 residues. The CDR3 region is CASSLYPGRHRDQPQHF. In nucleotides, the CDR3 is TGTGCCAGCAGCCTTTATCCGGGACGCCATAGGGATCAGCCCCAGCATTTT.

This clonotype appeared a few times. The V call is TRBV9, the J call TRBJ2-3; D not certain. CDR3 length equals 15 residues. Germline V CDR1 and CDR2: SGDLS, YYNGEE. Trimming took off 8 bases at V and 2 bases at J, with 18 bases between the two ends. In DNA, the CDR3 is TGTGCCAGTTCTAACAAGGGAATTTACACAGATACGCAGTATTTT. Its protein is CASSNKGIYTDTQYF.

This clonotype was counted between two and nine times. The chain links TRBV29-1 to TRBJ2-1; 11 positions agree with TRBD1. With V trimmed by 6 bases and J by 4 bases, 2 bases remained unmatched. Per germline, CDR1 SQVTM and CDR2 ANQGSEA. The CDR3 is made up of 13 amino acids. CDR3 nucleotide sequence: TGCAGCGTCCGGGACAGGGGGTACAATGAGCAGTTCTTC. This gives the protein CSVRDRGYNEQFF.

This clonotype has ten or more counts. The chain employs TRBV7-9 and TRBJ2-2; no definite D call. Trimming stripped 1 base from V and 3 bases from J, with 12 bases between. This CDR3 is 16 amino acids long. The V gene's germline CDR1 is SEHNR and CDR2 FQNEAQ (reference sequence). CDR3 in DNA: TGTGCCAGCAGCTTAGTAGGGCAGAAGTACACCGGGGAGCTGTTTTTT. This encodes CASSLVGQKYTGELFF.

The sample holds many counts of this clonotype. CDR3 sequence (DNA): TGTGCCAGCAGCGTAGGGTCCAGGGGTAGCGGGAGTGTTCGGAATGAGCAGTTCTTC. Translating gives CASSVGSRGSGSVRNEQFF. This chain links TRBV9 with TRBJ2-1; 9 bases are a match to TRBD2. V was pared by 0 bases and J by 7 bases, with 17 bases of the junction left unmatched. Germline CDR1 SGDLS, CDR2 YYNGEE. The CDR3 sequence is 19 residues long.